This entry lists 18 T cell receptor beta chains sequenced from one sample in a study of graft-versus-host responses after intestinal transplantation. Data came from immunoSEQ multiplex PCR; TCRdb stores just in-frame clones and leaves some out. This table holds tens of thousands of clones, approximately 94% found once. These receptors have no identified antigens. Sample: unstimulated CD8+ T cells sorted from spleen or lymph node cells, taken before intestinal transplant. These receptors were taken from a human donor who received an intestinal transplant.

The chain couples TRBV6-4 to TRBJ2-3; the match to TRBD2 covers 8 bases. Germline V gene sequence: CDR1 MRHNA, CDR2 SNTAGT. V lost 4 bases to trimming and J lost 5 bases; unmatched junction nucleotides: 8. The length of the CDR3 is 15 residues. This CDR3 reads CASSVSGSFIDTQYF. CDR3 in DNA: TGTGCCAGCAGTGTGAGCGGGAGTTTCATAGATACGCAGTATTTT.

The DNA of the CDR3 is TGCGCCAGCAGCCGTGGGCCGGGACAGGGGGCAGTTGAAGCTTTCTTT. It is translated as CASSRGPGQGAVEAFF. The V call is TRBV4-1, the J call TRBJ1-1; 12 bases agree with TRBD1. The V and J ends lost 4 bases and 7 bases, in that order; junction bases with no gene match: 10. The germline V gene encodes CDR1 MGHRA and CDR2 YSYEKL. The CDR3 loop spans 16 amino acids.

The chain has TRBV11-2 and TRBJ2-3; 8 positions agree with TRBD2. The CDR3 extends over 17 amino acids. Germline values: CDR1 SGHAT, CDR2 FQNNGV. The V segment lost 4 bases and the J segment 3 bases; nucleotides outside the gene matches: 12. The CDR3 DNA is TGTGCCAGCAGCTCCAATTTAGCGGGATGGGGTACAGATACGCAGTATTTT. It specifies CASSSNLAGWGTDTQYF.

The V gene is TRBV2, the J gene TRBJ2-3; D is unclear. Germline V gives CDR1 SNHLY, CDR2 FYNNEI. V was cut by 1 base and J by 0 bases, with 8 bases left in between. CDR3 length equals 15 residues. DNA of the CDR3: TGTGCCAGCAGTGAAGGGTCCTGGAGCACAGATACGCAGTATTTT. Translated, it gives CASSEGSWSTDTQYF. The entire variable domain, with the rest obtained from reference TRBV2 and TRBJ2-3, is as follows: EPEVTQTPSHQVTQMGQEVILRCVPISNHLYFYWYRQILGQKVEFLVSFYNNEISEKSEIFDDQFSVERPDGSNFTLKIRSTKLEDSAMYFCASSEGSWSTDTQYFGPGTRLTVL.

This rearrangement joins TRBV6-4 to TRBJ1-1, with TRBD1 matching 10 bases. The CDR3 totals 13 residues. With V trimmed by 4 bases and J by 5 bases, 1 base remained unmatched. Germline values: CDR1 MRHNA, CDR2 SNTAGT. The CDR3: CASSGTGGTEAFF. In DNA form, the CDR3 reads TGTGCCAGCAGTGGGACAGGGGGAACTGAAGCTTTCTTT.

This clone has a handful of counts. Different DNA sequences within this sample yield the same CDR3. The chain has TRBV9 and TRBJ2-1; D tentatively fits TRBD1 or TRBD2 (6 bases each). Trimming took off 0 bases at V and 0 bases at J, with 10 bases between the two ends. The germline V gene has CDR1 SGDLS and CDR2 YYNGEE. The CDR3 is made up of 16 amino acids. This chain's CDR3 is CASSVGGGSSYNEQFF. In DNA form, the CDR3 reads TGTGCCAGCAGCGTAGGAGGGGGGAGCTCCTACAATGAGCAGTTCTTC.

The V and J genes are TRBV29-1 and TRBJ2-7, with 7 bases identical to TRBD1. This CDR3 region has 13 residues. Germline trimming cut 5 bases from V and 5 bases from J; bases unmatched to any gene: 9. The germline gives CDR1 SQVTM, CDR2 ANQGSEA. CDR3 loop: CSVTTGWDHEQYF. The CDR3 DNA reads TGCAGCGTTACGACAGGGTGGGACCACGAGCAGTACTTC.

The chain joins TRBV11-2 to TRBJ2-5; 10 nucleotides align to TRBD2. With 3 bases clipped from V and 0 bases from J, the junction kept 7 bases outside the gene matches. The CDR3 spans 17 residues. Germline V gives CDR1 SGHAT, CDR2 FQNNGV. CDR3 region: CASSLGRLAGDQETQYF. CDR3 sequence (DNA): TGTGCCAGCAGCTTGGGCCGCCTAGCGGGAGACCAAGAGACCCAGTACTTC.

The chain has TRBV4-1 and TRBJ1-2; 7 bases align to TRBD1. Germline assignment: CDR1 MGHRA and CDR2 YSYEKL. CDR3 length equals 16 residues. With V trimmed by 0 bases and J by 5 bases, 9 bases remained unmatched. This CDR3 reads CASSQEGRQGAYGYTF. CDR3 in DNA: TGCGCCAGCAGCCAAGAGGGGAGACAGGGAGCGTATGGCTACACCTTC.

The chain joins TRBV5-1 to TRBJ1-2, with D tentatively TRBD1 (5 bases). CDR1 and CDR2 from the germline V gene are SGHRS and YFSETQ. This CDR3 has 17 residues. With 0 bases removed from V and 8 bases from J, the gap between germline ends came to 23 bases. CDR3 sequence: CASSLAKVGPPGEGYTF. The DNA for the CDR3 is TGCGCCAGCAGCTTGGCCAAAGTTGGACCACCGGGGGAAGGCTACACCTTC. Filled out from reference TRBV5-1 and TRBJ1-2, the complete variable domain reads KAGVTQTPRYLIKTRGQQVTLSCSPISGHRSVSWYQQTPGQGLQFLFEYFSETQRNKGNFPGRFSGRQFSNSRSEMNVSTLELGDSALYLCASSLAKVGPPGEGYTFGSGTRLTVV.

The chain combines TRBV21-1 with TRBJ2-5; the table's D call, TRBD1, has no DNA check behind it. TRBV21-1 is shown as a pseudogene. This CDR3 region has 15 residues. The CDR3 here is CASSNADRAYETQYF. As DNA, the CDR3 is TGTGCCAGCAGCAATGCGGACAGGGCCTATGAGACCCAGTACTTC.

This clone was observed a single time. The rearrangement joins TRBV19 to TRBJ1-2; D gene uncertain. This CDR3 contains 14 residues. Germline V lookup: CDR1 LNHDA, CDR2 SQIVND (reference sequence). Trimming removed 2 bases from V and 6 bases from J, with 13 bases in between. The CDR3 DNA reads TGTGCCAGTAGTATACGGACGGAGCGCGATGGCTACACCTTC. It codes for CASSIRTERDGYTF.

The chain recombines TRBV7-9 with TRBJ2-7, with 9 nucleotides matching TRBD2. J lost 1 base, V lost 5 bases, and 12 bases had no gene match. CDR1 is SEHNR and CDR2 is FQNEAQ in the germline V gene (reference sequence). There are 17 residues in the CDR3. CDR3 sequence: CASSVLAGEGLSYEQYF. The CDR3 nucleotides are TGTGCCAGCAGCGTATTAGCGGGAGAGGGGCTATCCTACGAGCAGTACTTC.

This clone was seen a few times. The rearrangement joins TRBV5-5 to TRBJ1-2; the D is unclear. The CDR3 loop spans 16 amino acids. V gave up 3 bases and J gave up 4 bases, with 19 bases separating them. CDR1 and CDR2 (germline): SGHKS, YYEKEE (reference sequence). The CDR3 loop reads CASSWGVSPATYGYTF. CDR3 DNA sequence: TGTGCCAGCAGCTGGGGAGTTTCCCCTGCGACCTATGGCTACACCTTC.

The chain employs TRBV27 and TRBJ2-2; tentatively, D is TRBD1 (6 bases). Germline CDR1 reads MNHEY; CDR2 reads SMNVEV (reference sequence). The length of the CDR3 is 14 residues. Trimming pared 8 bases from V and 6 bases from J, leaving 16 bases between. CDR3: CASRQGPMAGELFF. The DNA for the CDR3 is TGTGCCAGCCGGCAGGGGCCTATGGCCGGGGAGCTGTTTTTT.

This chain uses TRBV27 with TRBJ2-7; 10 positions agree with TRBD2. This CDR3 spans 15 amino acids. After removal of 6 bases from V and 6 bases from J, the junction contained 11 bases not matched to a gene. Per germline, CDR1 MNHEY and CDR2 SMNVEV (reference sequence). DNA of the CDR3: TGTGCCAGCAGCACCTTAGCGGGAGGTCGGGGCGAGCAGTACTTC. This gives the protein CASSTLAGGRGEQYF.

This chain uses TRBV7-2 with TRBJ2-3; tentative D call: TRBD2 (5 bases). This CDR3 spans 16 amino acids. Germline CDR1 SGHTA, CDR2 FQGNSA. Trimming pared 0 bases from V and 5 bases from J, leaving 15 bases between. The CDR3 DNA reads TGTGCCAGCAGCTTAGCCCCACTAGTGGTAAAAGATACGCAGTATTTT. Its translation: CASSLAPLVVKDTQYF.

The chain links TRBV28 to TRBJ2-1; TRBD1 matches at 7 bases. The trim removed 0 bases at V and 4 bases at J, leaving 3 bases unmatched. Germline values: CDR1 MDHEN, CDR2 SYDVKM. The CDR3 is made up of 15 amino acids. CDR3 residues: CASSLWQGVYNEQFF. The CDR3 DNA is TGTGCCAGCAGTTTATGGCAGGGGGTTTACAATGAGCAGTTCTTC. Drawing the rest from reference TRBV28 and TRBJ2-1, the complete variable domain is DVKVTQSSRYLVKRTGEKVFLECVQDMDHENMFWYRQDPGLGLRLIYFSYDVKMKEKGDIPEGYSVSREKKERFSLILESASTNQTSMYLCASSLWQGVYNEQFFGPGTRLTVL.